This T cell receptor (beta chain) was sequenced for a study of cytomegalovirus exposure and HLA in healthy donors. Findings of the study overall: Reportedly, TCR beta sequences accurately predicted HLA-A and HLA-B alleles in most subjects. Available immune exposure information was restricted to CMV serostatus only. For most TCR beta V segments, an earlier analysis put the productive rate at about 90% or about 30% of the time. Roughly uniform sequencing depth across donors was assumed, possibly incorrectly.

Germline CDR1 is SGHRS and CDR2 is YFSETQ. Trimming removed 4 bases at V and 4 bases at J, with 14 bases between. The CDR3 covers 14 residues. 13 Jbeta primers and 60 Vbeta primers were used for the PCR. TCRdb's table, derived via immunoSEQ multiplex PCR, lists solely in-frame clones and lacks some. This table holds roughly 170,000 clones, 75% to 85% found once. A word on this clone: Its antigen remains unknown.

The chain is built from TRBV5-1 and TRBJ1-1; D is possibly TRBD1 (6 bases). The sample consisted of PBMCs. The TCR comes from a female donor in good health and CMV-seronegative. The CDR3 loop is CASSREGGITEAFF. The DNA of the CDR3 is TGCGCCAGCAGCCGTGAAGGGGGTATCACTGAAGCTTTCTTT. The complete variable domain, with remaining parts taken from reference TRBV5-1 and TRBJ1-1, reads KAGVTQTPRYLIKTRGQQVTLSCSPISGHRSVSWYQQTPGQGLQFLFEYFSETQRNKGNFPGRFSGRQFSNSRSEMNVSTLELGDSALYLCASSREGGITEAFFGQGTRLTVV.